This T cell receptor beta chain is from a study of blood T cell repertoires in COVID-19. For the study at large: COVID-19 samples collected from the United States, Italy and Spain covered acute and convalescent phases. Nucleic acid was either cDNA or gDNA, and it came from T cells, B-cell-depleted T cells, or PBMCs.

One Seattle source followed patients from active infection through their disease course. Trimming took off 2 bases at V and 4 bases at J, with 12 bases between the two ends. The CDR3 sequence is 15 residues long. Germline CDR1 MDHEN, CDR2 SYDVKM. In the original processing: Amplifying reference gene primers gave estimates of nucleated cell counts. This table comes from immunoSEQ multiplex PCR, and its TCRdb copy is limited to in-frame clones, with some not included. The D gene and trimming were derived from the DNA, and the V and J assignments and clone size from that table. The data show roughly 170,000 clones, less than 85% seen once.

Sequencing input: peripheral blood. This receptor was obtained from a woman in her sixties with COVID-19, enrolled during active disease. V usage is TRBV28 and J usage is TRBJ1-5; a weak D match, TRBD1 (5 bases). The CDR3 bases are TGTGCCAGCAGTTTAGACCAGGGATTGAATCAGCCCCAGCATTTT. Residues: CASSLDQGLNQPQHF.